Sequencing of this T cell receptor beta chain was carried out in a study of long-term antiretroviral therapy in people with HIV. The study's findings and limits: Clones that had undergone expansion before ART dominated the repertoire at all time points. Whereas controls had wider CDR3 length ranges, HIV repertoires had narrower ones.

V dropped 1 base and J dropped 2; count of bases not matched to a gene: 8. CDR1 MDHEN and CDR2 SYDVKM come from the germline V gene. This CDR3 comprises 16 residues. They ran version v3.0 of the immunoSEQ assay at survey level. The study targeted about 40,000-50,000 T-cell genomes per sample in sequencing. Data came from immunoSEQ multiplex PCR; TCRdb stores just in-frame clones and leaves some out. In the table there are about 14,000 clones, 80% to 90% of which are singletons. Two or more post-ART PBMC samples, plus at least one pre-ART sample, were available for each donor. In its sample, this clone is large. The antigen is unknown.

V gene TRBV28 combines with J gene TRBJ2-7, with TRBD2 matching 7 bases. The sequence was obtained from a man under 40 with HIV. This specimen was unsorted PBMCs, taken 0.4 years after starting antiretroviral therapy. This CDR3 is CASSLSVAGDPYEQYF. The CDR3 nucleotides read TGTGCCAGCAGTTTATCGGTGGCGGGAGACCCCTACGAGCAGTACTTC.